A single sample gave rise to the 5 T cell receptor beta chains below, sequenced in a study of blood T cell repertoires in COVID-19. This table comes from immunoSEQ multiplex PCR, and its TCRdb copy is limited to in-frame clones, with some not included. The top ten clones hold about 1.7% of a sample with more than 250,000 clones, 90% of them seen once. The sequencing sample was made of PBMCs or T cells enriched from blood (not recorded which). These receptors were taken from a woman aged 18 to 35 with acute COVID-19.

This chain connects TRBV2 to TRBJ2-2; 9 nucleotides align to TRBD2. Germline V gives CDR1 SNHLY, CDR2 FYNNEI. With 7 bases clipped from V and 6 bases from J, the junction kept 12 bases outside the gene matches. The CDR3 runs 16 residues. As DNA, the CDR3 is TGTGCCAGCAATAGGGTTGCGGCGGGAGGGGCCGGGGAGCTGTTTTTT. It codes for CASNRVAAGGAGELFF.

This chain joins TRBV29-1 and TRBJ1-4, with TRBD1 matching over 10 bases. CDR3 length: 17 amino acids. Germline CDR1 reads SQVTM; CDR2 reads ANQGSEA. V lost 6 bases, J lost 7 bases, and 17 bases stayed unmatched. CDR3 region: CSVAETGGFLRSEKLFF. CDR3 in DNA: TGCAGCGTCGCGGAGACAGGGGGCTTCCTACGGAGTGAAAAACTGTTTTTT.

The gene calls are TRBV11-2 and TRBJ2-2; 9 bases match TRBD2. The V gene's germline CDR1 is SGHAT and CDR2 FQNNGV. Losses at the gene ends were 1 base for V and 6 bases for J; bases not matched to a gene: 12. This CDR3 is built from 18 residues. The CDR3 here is CASSLGVRGRAFSGELFF. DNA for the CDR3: TGTGCCAGCAGCTTAGGGGTACGCGGGAGGGCCTTTTCCGGGGAGCTGTTTTTT. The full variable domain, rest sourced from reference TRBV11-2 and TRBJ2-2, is EAGVAQSPRYKIIEKRQSVAFWCNPISGHATLYWYQQILGQGPKLLIQFQNNGVVDDSQLPKDRFSAERLKGVDSTLKIQPAKLEDSAVYLCASSLGVRGRAFSGELFFGEGSRLTVL.

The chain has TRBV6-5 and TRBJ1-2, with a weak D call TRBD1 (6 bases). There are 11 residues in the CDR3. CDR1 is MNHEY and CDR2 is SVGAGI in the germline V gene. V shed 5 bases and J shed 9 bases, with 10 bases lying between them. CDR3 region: CASSTGNSYTF. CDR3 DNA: TGTGCCAGCAGTACAGGGAACAGCTACACCTTC.

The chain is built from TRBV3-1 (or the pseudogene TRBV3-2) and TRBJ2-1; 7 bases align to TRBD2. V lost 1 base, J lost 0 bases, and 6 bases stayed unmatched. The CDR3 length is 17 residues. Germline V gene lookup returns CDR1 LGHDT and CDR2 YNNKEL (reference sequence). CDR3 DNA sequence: TGTGCCAGCAGCCAAGTAGCGGGCAAGAGCTCCTACAATGAGCAGTTCTTC. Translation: CASSQVAGKSSYNEQFF.